This TCR beta chain was sequenced in a study of blood T cell repertoires in COVID-19. Study details: T cells, B-cell-depleted T cells, or PBMCs provided the cDNA or gDNA that served as material.

Trimming at V came to 3 bases and at J to 4 bases, leaving 15 bases not matched to a gene. CDR3 length: 17 amino acids. Looked up from germline, CDR1 is MNHEY and CDR2 is SMNVEV (reference sequence). Produced via immunoSEQ multiplex PCR; TCRdb's table is partial and in-frame only. The repertoire holds about 22,000 clones, more than 85% seen once, with around 3.1% in the top ten. The chain employs TRBV27 and TRBJ2-7; 7 positions agree with TRBD1. The receptor comes from a woman between 70 and 85 years old with active COVID-19. Source material: peripheral blood. This chain's CDR3 is CASSFLTGTAGTYEQYF. For the CDR3, the DNA is TGTGCCAGCAGTTTCTTAACCGGGACAGCTGGGACGTACGAGCAGTACTTC.